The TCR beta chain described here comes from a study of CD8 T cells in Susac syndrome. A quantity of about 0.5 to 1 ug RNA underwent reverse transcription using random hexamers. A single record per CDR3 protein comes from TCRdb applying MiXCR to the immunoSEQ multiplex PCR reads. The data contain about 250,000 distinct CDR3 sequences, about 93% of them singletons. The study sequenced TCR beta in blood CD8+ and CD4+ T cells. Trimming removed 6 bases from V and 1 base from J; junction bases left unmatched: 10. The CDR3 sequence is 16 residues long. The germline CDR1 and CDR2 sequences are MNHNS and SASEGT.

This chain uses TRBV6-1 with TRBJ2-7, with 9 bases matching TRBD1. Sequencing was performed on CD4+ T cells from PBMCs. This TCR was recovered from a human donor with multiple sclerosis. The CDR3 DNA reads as TGTGCCAGCAGACGCACCGGACAGGGGCTATCCTACGAGCAGTACTTC. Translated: CASRRTGQGLSYEQYF.